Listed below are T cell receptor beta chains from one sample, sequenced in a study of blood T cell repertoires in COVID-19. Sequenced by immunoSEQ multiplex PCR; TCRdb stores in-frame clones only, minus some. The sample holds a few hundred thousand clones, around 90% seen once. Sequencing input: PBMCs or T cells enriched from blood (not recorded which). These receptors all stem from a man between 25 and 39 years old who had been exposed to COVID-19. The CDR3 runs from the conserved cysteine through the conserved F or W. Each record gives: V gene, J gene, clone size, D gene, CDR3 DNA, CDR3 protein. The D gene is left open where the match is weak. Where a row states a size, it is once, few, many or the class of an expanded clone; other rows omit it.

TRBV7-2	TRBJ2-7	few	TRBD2	TGTGCCAGCAGCATCATTAGCGGGGGGAGCTCCTACGAGCAGTACTTC	CASSIISGGSSYEQYF
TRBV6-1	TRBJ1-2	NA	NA	TGTGCCAGCAGTGAAGCGCTCGGGATCTCCTATGGCTACACCTTC	CASSEALGISYGYTF
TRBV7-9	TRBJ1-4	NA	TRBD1	TGTGCCAGCGGACAGGGAATAGATGAAAAACTGTTTTTT	CASGQGIDEKLFF
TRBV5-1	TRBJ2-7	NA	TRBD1	TGCGCCAGCAGAGGTGGAGGACAGGGGGGCTACGAGCAGTACTTC	CASRGGGQGGYEQYF
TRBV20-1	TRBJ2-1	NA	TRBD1	TGCAGTGCTAGTTGGACAGGGGCGGACAATGAGCAGTTCTTC	CSASWTGADNEQFF
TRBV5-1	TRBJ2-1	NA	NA	TGCGCCAGCAGCACAACAGGGTCGAGGGAGCAGTTCTTC	CASSTTGSREQFF
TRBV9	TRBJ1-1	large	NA	TGTGCCAGCAGCGTAGCAGTGATGAACACTGAAGCTTTCTTT	CASSVAVMNTEAFF
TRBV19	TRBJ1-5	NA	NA	TGTGCCAGTAGTCTATTTGGCAACAGACATCAGCCCCAGCATTTT	CASSLFGNRHQPQHF
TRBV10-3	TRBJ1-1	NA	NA	TGTGCCATCAGTGGCGTGGGAGGGGAAGCTTTCTTT	CAISGVGGEAFF
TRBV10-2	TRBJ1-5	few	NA	TGCGCCAGCAGTCCCAGAAATAGCAATCAGCCCCAGCATTTT	CASSPRNSNQPQHF
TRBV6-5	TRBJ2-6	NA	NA	TGTGCCAGCAGTTACGAGGTGGGCTCTGGGGCCAACGTCCTGACTTTC	CASSYEVGSGANVLTF
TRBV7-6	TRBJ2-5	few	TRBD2	TGTGCCAGCAGCTTAGTCGGGGGGGCCGGAGAGACCCAGTACTTC	CASSLVGGAGETQYF
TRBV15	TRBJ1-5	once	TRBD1	TGTGCCACCAGCCGAAATCCAAGGGGACAGGGCTCTTTTCAGCCCCAGCATTTT	CATSRNPRGQGSFQPQHF
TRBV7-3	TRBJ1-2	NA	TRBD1	TGTGCCAGCAGCCAGACAGGGTCCGATGGCTACACCTTC	CASSQTGSDGYTF
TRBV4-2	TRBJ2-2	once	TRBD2	TGTGCCAGCAGCCCCGGGGGGGGCTACACCGGGGAGCTGTTTTTT	CASSPGGGYTGELFF
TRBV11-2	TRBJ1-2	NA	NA	TGTGCCAGCAGCTCGCACGGGGGGCCTGGCTATGGCTACACCTTC	CASSSHGGPGYGYTF
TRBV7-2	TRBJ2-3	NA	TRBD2	TGTGCCAGCAGCTTAGCGGCTAGCGGGGGGGCCGTGTTAGATACGCAGTATTTT	CASSLAASGGAVLDTQYF
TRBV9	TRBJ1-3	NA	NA	TGTGCCAGCAGCCCAAGGACAGTTTCTGGAAACACCATATATTTT	CASSPRTVSGNTIYF
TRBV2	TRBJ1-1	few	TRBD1	TGTGCCAGCAGTGAAACAGGGGGCACTGAAGCTTTCTTT	CASSETGGTEAFF
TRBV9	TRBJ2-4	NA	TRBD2	TGTGCCAGCAGCCGAGAAACTAGCGGGGTAAAAAACATTCAGTACTTC	CASSRETSGVKNIQYF
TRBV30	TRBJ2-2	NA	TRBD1	TGTGCCTGGAGTGTACCCACAGGGGGCTATGTCGGGGAGCTGTTTTTT	CAWSVPTGGYVGELFF
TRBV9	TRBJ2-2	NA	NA	TGTGCCAGCAGCGTAGCCAAACAGACCGGGGAGCTGTTTTTT	CASSVAKQTGELFF
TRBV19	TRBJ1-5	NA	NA	TGTGCCAGTAGTTGGGCAGCAAGTCAGCCCCAGCATTTT	CASSWAASQPQHF
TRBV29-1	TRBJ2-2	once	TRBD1	TGCAGCGTCTCGACAGGGGCAACCGGGGAGCTGTTTTTT	CSVSTGATGELFF
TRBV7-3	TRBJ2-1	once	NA	TGTGCCAGCAGCTGGGGGGAAACCTACTACAATGAGCAGTTCTTC	CASSWGETYYNEQFF
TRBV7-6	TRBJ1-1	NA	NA	TGTGCCAGCAGCTTAGATCAGGGTGCGAACACTGAAGCTTTCTTT	CASSLDQGANTEAFF
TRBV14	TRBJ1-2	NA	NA	TGTGCCAGCAGCCACGAAGTAGTGGGCTACACCTTC	CASSHEVVGYTF
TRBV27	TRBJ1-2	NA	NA	TGTGCCAGCAGTTTTACACGACGAGGCTATGGCTACACCTTC	CASSFTRRGYGYTF
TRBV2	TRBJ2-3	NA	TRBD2	TGTGCCAGCAGTGACCCTAGCGGGGGCACAGATACGCAGTATTTT	CASSDPSGGTDTQYF
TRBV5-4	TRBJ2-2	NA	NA	TGTGCCAGCAGCCCCCAAGTTAACCCGGGCACCGGGGAGCTGTTTTTT	CASSPQVNPGTGELFF
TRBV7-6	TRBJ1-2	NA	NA	TGTGCCAGCAGCCCCTCCGCCCTCAACCGGTGGGGCTACACCTTC	CASSPSALNRWGYTF
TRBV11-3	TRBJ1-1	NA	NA	TGTGCCAGCAGCTCCCCCCCGGGGACTGAAGCTTTCTTT	CASSSPPGTEAFF
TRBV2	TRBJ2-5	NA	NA	TGTGCCAGCAGTAATAGAAACCAAGAGACCCAGTACTTC	CASSNRNQETQYF
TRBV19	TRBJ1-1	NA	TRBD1	TGTGCCAGTAGTCCCCGGGACAGGGGGCCCACTGAAGCTTTCTTT	CASSPRDRGPTEAFF
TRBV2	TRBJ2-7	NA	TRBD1	TGTGCCAGCAGTGAAGGTGGGACAGGTCTATACGAGCAGTACTTC	CASSEGGTGLYEQYF